This T cell receptor (beta chain) was observed in a study of T cell changes during pregnancy in multiple sclerosis. V was shortened by 8 bases and J by 0 bases, with 11 bases between the two germline ends. The CDR3 covers 15 residues. Germline CDR1 reads MNHNS; CDR2 reads SASEGT. Sequencing used immunoSEQ multiplex PCR; TCRdb keeps in-frame clones, though not all of them. The sample holds approximately 90,000 clones, 90% to 95% seen once. The J gene is TRBJ2-6, the V gene TRBV6-1; possibly TRBD1 for D (7 bases). This specimen was peripheral blood, taken in the first trimester of pregnancy. The receptor comes from a female donor with multiple sclerosis, enrolled in a pregnancy study. CDR3: CASAGGSSGANVLTF. As DNA, the CDR3 is TGTGCCAGCGCAGGGGGGTCCTCTGGGGCCAACGTCCTGACTTTC.